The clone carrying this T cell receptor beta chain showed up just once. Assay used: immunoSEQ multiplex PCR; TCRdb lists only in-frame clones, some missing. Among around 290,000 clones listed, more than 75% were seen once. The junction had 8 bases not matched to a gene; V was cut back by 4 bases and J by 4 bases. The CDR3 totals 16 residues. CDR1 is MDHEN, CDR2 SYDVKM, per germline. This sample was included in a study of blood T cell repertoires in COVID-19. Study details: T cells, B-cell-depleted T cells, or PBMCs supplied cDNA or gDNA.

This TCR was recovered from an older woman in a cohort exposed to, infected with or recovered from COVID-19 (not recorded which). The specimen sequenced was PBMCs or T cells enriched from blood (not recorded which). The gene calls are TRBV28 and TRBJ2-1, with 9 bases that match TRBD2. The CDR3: CASSSLAGVQYNEQFF. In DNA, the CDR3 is TGTGCCAGCAGTTCCTTAGCGGGAGTCCAGTACAATGAGCAGTTCTTC.